The 19 T cell receptor beta chains listed next were all sequenced from one sample in a study of CD8+CD57+ T cells in acquired aplastic anemia. Genomic DNA templated the TCR beta VDJ and CDR3 profiling. TCRdb redid the calling of the reads with MiXCR, one entry per CDR3 protein. The sample includes 100,000 to 150,000 distinct CDR3 sequences, about 46% seen only once; the top ten take roughly 2.7%. Sequencing was performed on sorted CD4+, CD8+, or CD8+CD57+ T cells (not recorded which) from PBMCs. These receptors all come from a human donor in good health, serving as a control.

This clonotype was seen ten or more times. V and J are TRBV4-1 and TRBJ2-6; D uncertain. The CDR3 is made up of 16 amino acids. Trimming removed 1 base from V and 0 bases from J, with 7 bases in between. The V gene's germline CDR1 is MGHRA and CDR2 YSYEKL. CDR3 loop: CASSQGEVSGANVLTF. The CDR3 DNA reads TGCGCCAGCAGCCAAGGGGAAGTCTCTGGGGCCAACGTCCTGACTTTC.

This clonotype came up many times. The chain employs TRBV11-2 and TRBJ2-4, with D perhaps TRBD2 (5 bases). V was clipped by 1 base and J by 0 bases, with 7 bases between them. The germline CDR1 and CDR2 sequences are SGHAT and FQNNGV. This CDR3 has 15 residues. CDR3 region: CASSLVDLAKNIQYF. The CDR3 nucleotides are TGTGCCAGCAGCTTAGTGGACTTAGCCAAAAACATTCAGTACTTC.

V is TRBV11-2 and J is TRBJ2-7, with TRBD2 identical over 11 bases. J lost 6 bases, V lost 0 bases, and 4 bases had no gene match. The CDR3 covers 15 residues. Looked up from germline, CDR1 is SGHAT and CDR2 is FQNNGV. In DNA, the CDR3 is TGTGCCAGCAGCTTAGAGGTAGCGGGGGGGCGCGAGCAGTACTTC. This translates into CASSLEVAGGREQYF. Supplemented by reference TRBV11-2 and TRBJ2-7, the full variable domain reads EAGVAQSPRYKIIEKRQSVAFWCNPISGHATLYWYQQILGQGPKLLIQFQNNGVVDDSQLPKDRFSAERLKGVDSTLKIQPAKLEDSAVYLCASSLEVAGGREQYFGPGTRLTVT.

The chain employs TRBV29-1 and TRBJ1-1; maybe TRBD1 (5 bases). Germline lookup yields CDR1 SQVTM and CDR2 ANQGSEA. This CDR3 has 13 residues. The V and J ends lost 7 bases and 4 bases respectively, with 16 bases between them. CDR3 sequence: CSAQTLGGTEAFF. The CDR3 nucleotides are TGCAGCGCCCAGACGCTGGGGGGCACTGAAGCTTTCTTT.

This clonotype has a count of ten or more. The V call is TRBV18, the J call TRBJ1-2; D is uncertain. V was shortened by 2 bases and J by 2 bases, with 6 bases between the two germline ends. There are 13 residues in the CDR3. From germline, CDR1 is KGHSH and CDR2 LQKENI. The chain's CDR3 is CASSPDANYGYTF. The CDR3 DNA sequence: TGTGCCAGCTCACCAGACGCCAACTATGGCTACACCTTC.

V gene TRBV10-2 combines with J gene TRBJ1-5; D is perhaps TRBD1 (6 bases). Trimming took off 11 bases at V and 5 bases at J, with 13 bases between the two ends. The CDR3 is 12 amino acids. Germline V gene lookup returns CDR1 WSHSY and CDR2 SAAADI. The CDR3 spells CAAMGGHQPQHF. In DNA form, the CDR3 reads TGCGCCGCCATGGGGGGGCATCAGCCCCAGCATTTT.

V is TRBV20-1 and J is TRBJ1-5, with a possible D match to TRBD1 (5 bases). Trimming removed 1 base at V and 9 bases at J, with 16 bases between. CDR1 and CDR2 from the germline V gene are DFQATT and SNEGSKA (reference sequence). The CDR3 spans 14 residues. CDR3 nucleotides: TGCAGTGCTAGAGCTGAGGGGAGGACTCGGCCCCAGCATTTT. Encoded protein: CSARAEGRTRPQHF.

The chain employs TRBV20-1 and TRBJ2-7; TRBD2 matches 14 bases. The CDR3 is made up of 17 amino acids. Germline CDR1 reads DFQATT; CDR2 reads SNEGSKA (reference sequence). The trim removed 6 bases at V and 0 bases at J, leaving 10 bases unmatched. This CDR3 is CSAAGLAGAQSSYEQYF. The CDR3 nucleotides read TGCAGTGCCGCGGGACTAGCGGGGGCCCAGAGCTCCTACGAGCAGTACTTC.

In its sample, this clonotype was seen many times. The chain uses TRBV9 and TRBJ1-4, with a tentative D call TRBD1 (5 bases). Germline V gene sequence: CDR1 SGDLS, CDR2 YYNGEE. The CDR3 is 14 amino acids. Trimming cost V 1 base and J 8 bases, with 12 bases left between them. Here the CDR3 DNA reads TGTGCCAGCAGCGTATCCGGGGCGAAGGAAAAACTGTTTTTT. It yields the protein CASSVSGAKEKLFF.

The chain employs TRBV2 and TRBJ2-5; D ambiguous. Trimming removed 2 bases from V and 0 bases from J, with 7 bases in between. The CDR3 spans 14 residues. The germline gives CDR1 SNHLY, CDR2 FYNNEI. CDR3 nucleotides: TGTGCCAGCAGTGAAAGGCGATACCAAGAGACCCAGTACTTC. Encoded protein: CASSERRYQETQYF.

This clonotype was found once. The rearrangement joins TRBV19 to TRBJ1-2; a weak D match, TRBD1 (6 bases). This CDR3 is built from 14 residues. Germline-derived CDR1 and CDR2 are LNHDA and SQIVND (reference sequence). Trimming left V 8 bases short and J 6 bases short, with 19 bases between. Here the CDR3 reads CASQPAGAGDGYTF. The CDR3 DNA follows: TGTGCCAGTCAACCCGCGGGGGCAGGAGATGGCTACACCTTC.

This clonotype was counted at least ten times. The chain uses TRBV6-1 and TRBJ2-5; D call uncertain. The CDR3 contains 11 residues. Trimming stripped 8 bases from V and 3 bases from J, with 7 bases between. The germline gives CDR1 MNHNS, CDR2 SASEGT. CDR3 DNA sequence: TGTGCCAGCCCAAAAGAAGAGACCCAGTACTTC. It is translated as CASPKEETQYF.

This clonotype was picked up many times. The gene calls are TRBV6-4 and TRBJ1-3; D remains ambiguous. The CDR3 spans 13 residues. Germline V lookup: CDR1 MRHNA, CDR2 SNTAGT. V was pared by 7 bases and J by 5 bases, with 12 bases between. CDR3 DNA: TGTGCCAGCAATGTAGATAGGCGAAACACCATATATTTT. Translated: CASNVDRRNTIYF.

The table lists this clonotype with many counts. This chain links TRBV6-5 with TRBJ1-5; D might be TRBD1 (6 bases). The length of the CDR3 is 15 residues. V was shortened by 9 bases and J by 1 base, with 16 bases between the two germline ends. Germline loops: CDR1 MNHEY, CDR2 SVGAGI. CDR3 nucleotide sequence: TGTGCCAGTGGGTCCGCCGGGGGCAGCAATCAGCCCCAGCATTTT. It is translated as CASGSAGGSNQPQHF.

This rearrangement joins TRBV20-1 to TRBJ2-7; TRBD2 might be the D (6 bases). Looked up from germline, CDR1 is DFQATT and CDR2 is SNEGSKA (reference sequence). The CDR3 runs to 13 residues. V lost 3 bases and J 2 bases, leaving 11 bases between the germline ends. CDR3 in amino acids: CSARGLTAYEQYF. The DNA of the CDR3 is TGCAGTGCTAGGGGACTGACAGCCTACGAGCAGTACTTC.

The rearrangement joins TRBV29-1 to TRBJ2-7; either TRBD1 or TRBD2 may fit D (5 bases each). V lost 0 bases and J 7 bases, leaving 10 bases between the germline ends. Germline CDR1 and CDR2: SQVTM and ANQGSEA. The CDR3 has 12 residues. The DNA of the CDR3 is TGCAGCGTTGAAGATCAGGGACCGGAGCAGTACTTC. Its translation: CSVEDQGPEQYF.

The rearrangement uses TRBV2 and TRBJ2-5; 7 nucleotides match TRBD1. V dropped 6 bases and J dropped 3; count of bases not matched to a gene: 7. This CDR3 is built from 14 residues. Germline V gene lookup returns CDR1 SNHLY and CDR2 FYNNEI. CDR3 sequence reads: CASRPTGAKETQYF. The CDR3 DNA sequence: TGTGCCAGCAGGCCAACAGGGGCCAAAGAGACCCAGTACTTC. The full variable domain, rest sourced from reference TRBV2 and TRBJ2-5, is EPEVTQTPSHQVTQMGQEVILRCVPISNHLYFYWYRQILGQKVEFLVSFYNNEISEKSEIFDDQFSVERPDGSNFTLKIRSTKLEDSAMYFCASRPTGAKETQYFGPGTRLLVL.

This clonotype has ten or more counts. The chain is built from TRBV7-2 and TRBJ2-3; the match to TRBD2 covers 9 bases. J lost 3 bases, V lost 3 bases, and 4 bases had no gene match. The V gene's germline CDR1 is SGHTA and CDR2 FQGNSA. The CDR3 has 15 residues. Written as DNA, the CDR3 is TGTGCCAGCAGCTTGGCGGGGGGGATAACAGATACGCAGTATTTT. Translating gives CASSLAGGITDTQYF.

This clonotype occurred many times. The chain employs TRBV19 and TRBJ2-1; tentative D call: TRBD2 (6 bases). Trimming removed 3 bases from V and 7 bases from J, with 7 bases in between. This CDR3 has 12 amino acids. In germline, CDR1 is LNHDA, CDR2 SQIVND (reference sequence). The CDR3 reads CASSMAGNEQFF. The CDR3 DNA is TGTGCCAGTAGTATGGCGGGGAATGAGCAGTTCTTC.